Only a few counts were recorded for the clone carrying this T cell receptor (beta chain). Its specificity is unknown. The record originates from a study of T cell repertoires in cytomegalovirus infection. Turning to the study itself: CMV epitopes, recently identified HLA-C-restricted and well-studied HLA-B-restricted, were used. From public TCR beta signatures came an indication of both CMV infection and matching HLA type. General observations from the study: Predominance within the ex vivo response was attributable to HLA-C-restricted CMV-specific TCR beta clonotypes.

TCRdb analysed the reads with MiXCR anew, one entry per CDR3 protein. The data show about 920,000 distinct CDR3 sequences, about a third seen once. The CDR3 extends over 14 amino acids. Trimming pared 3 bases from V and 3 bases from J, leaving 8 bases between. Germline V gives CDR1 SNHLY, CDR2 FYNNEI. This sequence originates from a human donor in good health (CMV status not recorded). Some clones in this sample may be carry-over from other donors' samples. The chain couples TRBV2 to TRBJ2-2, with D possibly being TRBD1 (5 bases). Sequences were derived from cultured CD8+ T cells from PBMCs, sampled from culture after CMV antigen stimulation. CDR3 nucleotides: TGTGCCAGCAGTGAGACAGTATACACCGGGGAGCTGTTTTTT. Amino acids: CASSETVYTGELFF.